The 14 T cell receptor beta chains listed next were all sequenced from one sample in a study of blood T cell repertoires in COVID-19. Sequencing was performed with immunoSEQ multiplex PCR; in TCRdb, only in-frame clones are kept and a portion is missing. The data show about 120,000 clones, 85% seen once. Sequencing was done on a sample of peripheral blood. Receptors were obtained from a man at least 80 years old with acute or convalescent COVID-19.

V gene TRBV10-3 combines with J gene TRBJ2-3; 9 bases agree with TRBD1. V dropped 8 bases and J dropped 4; count of bases not matched to a gene: 7. Germline CDR1 ENHRY, CDR2 SYGVKD. The CDR3 loop spans 14 amino acids. CDR3: CAISPGQGPDTQYF. The CDR3 region has the DNA TGTGCCATCTCCCCGGGACAGGGCCCAGATACGCAGTATTTT.

This clone was picked up one time. This chain joins TRBV5-1 and TRBJ2-1, with TRBD2 identical over 9 bases. V dropped 0 bases and J dropped 3; count of bases not matched to a gene: 1. Germline lookup yields CDR1 SGHRS and CDR2 YFSETQ. There are 15 residues in the CDR3. The CDR3 spells CASSLVSGSYNEQFF. CDR3 DNA sequence: TGCGCCAGCAGCTTGGTTAGCGGGAGCTACAATGAGCAGTTCTTC.

This clone has just one count. The chain joins TRBV6-6 to TRBJ2-5; TRBD2 might be the D (5 bases). Germline V gives CDR1 MNHNY, CDR2 SVGAGI (reference sequence). Trimming pared 5 bases from V and 4 bases from J, leaving 8 bases between. The CDR3 contains 12 residues. DNA for the CDR3: TGTGCCAGCAGTGAGGGTCCAGAGACCCAGTACTTC. It encodes CASSEGPETQYF.

This chain joins TRBV6-2 or TRBV6-3 and TRBJ2-5, with TRBD2 matching over 10 bases. Germline-derived CDR1 and CDR2 are MNHEY and SVGEGT. The CDR3 consists of 14 residues. After removal of 4 bases from V and 4 bases from J, the junction contained 3 bases not matched to a gene. The DNA of the CDR3 is TGTGCCAGCAGTTTAGCGGGGGGCGTAGAGACCCAGTACTTC. It specifies CASSLAGGVETQYF.

The chain uses TRBV5-1 and TRBJ2-7; 10 bases map to TRBD1. The V gene end was trimmed by 2 bases and the J gene end by 6 bases; junction bases not matched to a gene: 5. The CDR3 consists of 14 residues. Germline CDR1 reads SGHRS; CDR2 reads YFSETQ. CDR3 protein: CASSLSGTGAEQYF. CDR3 DNA: TGCGCCAGCAGCTTATCCGGGACAGGGGCCGAGCAGTACTTC.

The J gene is TRBJ1-5, the V gene TRBV4-3; D is undetermined. Trimming removed 0 bases at V and 4 bases at J, with 13 bases between. In germline, CDR1 is LGHNA, CDR2 YSLEER. The CDR3 runs to 16 residues. The CDR3 protein is CASSQDIGIRNQPQHF. CDR3 nucleotide sequence: TGCGCCAGCAGCCAAGATATCGGTATTCGGAATCAGCCCCAGCATTTT.

The rearrangement uses TRBV5-4 and TRBJ2-5, with 9 bases that match TRBD1. In germline, CDR1 is SGHNT, CDR2 YYREEE (reference sequence). The CDR3 runs to 14 residues. Germline trimming cut 3 bases from V and 4 bases from J; bases unmatched to any gene: 4. CDR3 DNA sequence: TGTGCCAGCAGCTCCCCGGACAGGGGAGAGACCCAGTACTTC. Its protein is CASSSPDRGETQYF.

The genes are TRBV6-4 and TRBJ2-6; TRBD1 is a possible D gene (5 bases). The CDR3 runs to 14 residues. Germline V CDR1 and CDR2: MRHNA, SNTAGT. Between the trimmed V and J ends, which lost 2 bases and 3 bases, there was a span of 5 bases. The CDR3 bases are TGTGCCAGCAGTGACAGGGGTGGGGCCAACGTCCTGACTTTC. It specifies CASSDRGGANVLTF.

This clone was recorded only once. The chain combines TRBV19 with TRBJ2-1; D may be TRBD1 (5 bases). V dropped 8 bases and J dropped 13 bases, with 27 bases sitting between them. Germline lookup yields CDR1 LNHDA and CDR2 SQIVND (reference sequence). This CDR3 has 15 amino acids. Written as DNA, the CDR3 is TGTGCCAGTTCGAAGGGGCCGCTCTCCAAGGGTTTCCAGTTCTTC. The encoded protein is CASSKGPLSKGFQFF.

J is TRBJ2-3 and V is TRBV6-4; D is possibly TRBD1 (7 bases). CDR1 is MRHNA and CDR2 is SNTAGT in the germline V gene. Trimming stripped 4 bases from V and 1 base from J, with 15 bases between. The length of the CDR3 is 16 residues. The CDR3 loop is CASSVGGGVGTDTQYF. The CDR3 DNA reads TGTGCCAGCAGTGTCGGAGGGGGCGTTGGCACAGATACGCAGTATTTT.

CDR3 sequence reads: CASSRGGTANTEAFF. CDR3 DNA: TGTGCCAGCAGTCGGGGGGGGACGGCTAACACTGAAGCTTTCTTT. The chain uses TRBV28 and TRBJ1-1; D is possibly TRBD1 (5 bases). Germline V gene data show CDR1 as MDHEN and CDR2 as SYDVKM. This CDR3 is 15 amino acids long. Between the trimmed V and J ends, which lost 5 bases and 2 bases, there was a span of 15 bases.

The rearrangement joins TRBV5-1 to TRBJ2-7; 12 nucleotides line up with TRBD1. V lost 3 bases to trimming and J lost 1 base; unmatched junction nucleotides: 2. The CDR3 loop spans 15 amino acids. Germline V CDR1 and CDR2: SGHRS, YFSETQ. The CDR3 DNA sequence: TGCGCCAGCAGCTCGGGACAGGGGGCTTCCTACGAGCAGTACTTC. Encoded protein: CASSSGQGASYEQYF.

Of note for this clone: Compared with germline, one end of the junction differs, possibly owing to a read error. The genes are TRBV6-5 and TRBJ2-7; perhaps TRBD2 as D (6 bases). Looked up from germline, CDR1 is MNHEY and CDR2 is SVGAGI. This CDR3 has 14 residues. CDR3: CASTSGDPTYAQYF. The CDR3 region has the DNA TGTGCCAGCACTTCGGGGGACCCGACCTACGCGCAGTACTTC.

The DNA of the CDR3 is TGTGCCTGGAGTGTTGAGGGACTAGCGGGGGCGTCGGCTAGGTATGGCTGGGCCGAGCAGTACTTC. This translates into CAWSVEGLAGASARYGWAEQYF. The genes are TRBV30 and TRBJ2-7; 14 bases are a match to TRBD2. After removal of 0 bases from V and 6 bases from J, the junction contained 25 bases not matched to a gene. CDR3 size: 22 residues. Germline CDR1 reads GTSNPN; CDR2 reads SVGIG (reference sequence). The full variable domain, completed using reference TRBV30 and TRBJ2-7, is SQTIHQWPATLVQPVGSPLSLECTVEGTSNPNLYWYRQAAGRGLQLLFYSVGIGQISSEVPQNLSASRPQDRQFILSSKKLLLSDSGFYLCAWSVEGLAGASARYGWAEQYFGPGTRLTVT.